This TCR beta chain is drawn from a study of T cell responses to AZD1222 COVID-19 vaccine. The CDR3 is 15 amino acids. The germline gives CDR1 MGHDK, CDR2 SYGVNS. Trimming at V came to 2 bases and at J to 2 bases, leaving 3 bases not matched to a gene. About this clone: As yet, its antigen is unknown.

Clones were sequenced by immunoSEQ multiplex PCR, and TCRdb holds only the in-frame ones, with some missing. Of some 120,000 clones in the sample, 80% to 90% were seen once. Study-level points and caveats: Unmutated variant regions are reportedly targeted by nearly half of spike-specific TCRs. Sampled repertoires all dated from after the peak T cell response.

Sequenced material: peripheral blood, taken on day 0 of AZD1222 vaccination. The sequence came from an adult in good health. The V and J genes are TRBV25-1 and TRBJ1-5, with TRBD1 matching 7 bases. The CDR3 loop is CASSEGQARNQPQHF. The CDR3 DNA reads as TGTGCCAGCAGTGAAGGACAGGCCCGCAATCAGCCCCAGCATTTT.